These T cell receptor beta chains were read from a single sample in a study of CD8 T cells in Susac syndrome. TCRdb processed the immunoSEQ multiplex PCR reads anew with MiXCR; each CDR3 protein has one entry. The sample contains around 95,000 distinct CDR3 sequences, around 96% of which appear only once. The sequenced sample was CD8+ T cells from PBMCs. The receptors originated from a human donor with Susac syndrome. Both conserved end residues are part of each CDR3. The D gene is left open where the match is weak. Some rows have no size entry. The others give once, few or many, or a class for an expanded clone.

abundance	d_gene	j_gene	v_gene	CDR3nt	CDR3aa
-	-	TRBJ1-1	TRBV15	TGTGCCACCAGCAGATTTTCGGGACTGATGAACACTGAAGCTTTCTTT	CATSRFSGLMNTEAFF
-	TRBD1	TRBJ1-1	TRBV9	TGTGCCAGCAGCGCAACCCAGACAGGGACGAACACTGAAGCTTTCTTT	CASSATQTGTNTEAFF
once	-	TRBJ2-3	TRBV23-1	TGCGCCAGCAGTCAATCGGCTAGCGCAGATACGCAGTATTTT	CASSQSASADTQYF
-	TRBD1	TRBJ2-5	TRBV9	TGTGCCAGCAGCGGACCGACAGGGGGCGAGACCCAGTACTTC	CASSGPTGGETQYF
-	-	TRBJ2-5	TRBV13	TGTGCCAGCAGCCCGGGGGGCGGGAGTAACGAGACCCAGTACTTC	CASSPGGGSNETQYF
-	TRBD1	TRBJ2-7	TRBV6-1	TGTGCCAGCAGCGACCACTGGGGACAGGGGATATCCTACGAGCAGTACTTC	CASSDHWGQGISYEQYF
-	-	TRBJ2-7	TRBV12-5	TGTGCTAGTGGTTTGACTGAGCAGTACTTC	CASGLTEQYF
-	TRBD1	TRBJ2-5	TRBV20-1	TGCAGTGCTAGTCGGACAGGGTGGGAGACCCAGTACTTC	CSASRTGWETQYF
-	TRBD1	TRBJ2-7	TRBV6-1	TGTGCCAGCAGATCGTCACAGGGGGCAGGTGTCCACGAGCAGTACTTC	CASRSSQGAGVHEQYF
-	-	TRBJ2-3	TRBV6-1	TGTGCCAGCAGTGAAGTGGGAGTCTTAGATACGCAGTATTTT	CASSEVGVLDTQYF
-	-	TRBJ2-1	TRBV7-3	TGTGCCAGCAGCTTAACGGGGGGGCCCGATGAGCAGTTCTTC	CASSLTGGPDEQFF
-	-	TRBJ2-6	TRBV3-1	TGTGCCAGCAGCGAAGGGAAGGGGTCCGGGGCCAACGTCCTGACTTTC	CASSEGKGSGANVLTF
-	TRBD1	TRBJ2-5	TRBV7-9	TGTGCCAGCAGCTCGAACAGGGGAAGTAGAGAGACCCAGTACTTC	CASSSNRGSRETQYF
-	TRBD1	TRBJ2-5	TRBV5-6	TGTGCCAGCAGTCGCACAGGGGAAGAGACCCAGTACTTC	CASSRTGEETQYF
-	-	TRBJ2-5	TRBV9	TGTGCCAGCAGCGTCGGGACGAACCAAGAGACCCAGTACTTC	CASSVGTNQETQYF
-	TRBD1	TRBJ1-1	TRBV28	TGTGCCAGCAGTTTCGGACAGGGGGCGACTGAAGCTTTCTTT	CASSFGQGATEAFF
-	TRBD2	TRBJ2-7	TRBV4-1	TGCGCCAGCAGCCATGGAGCGGGGGGCGTCTACGAGCAGTACTTC	CASSHGAGGVYEQYF
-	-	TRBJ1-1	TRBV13	TGTGCCAGCAGCTTACTTCAGGACAGTATGAACACTGAAGCTTTCTTT	CASSLLQDSMNTEAFF
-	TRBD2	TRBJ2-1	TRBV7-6	TGTGCCAGCAGCTTAGCACTAGCGGGGGCTTACAATGAGCAGTTCTTC	CASSLALAGAYNEQFF
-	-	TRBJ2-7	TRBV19	TGTGCCAGTAGTATCGGAGACACCTACGAGCAGTACTTC	CASSIGDTYEQYF
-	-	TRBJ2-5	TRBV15	TGTGCCACCAGCATAGAGACAGTCCAAGAGACCCAGTACTTC	CATSIETVQETQYF